Reported below is one T cell receptor (beta chain). The antigen remains undetermined. This record comes from a study of cytomegalovirus exposure and HLA in healthy donors. Study-level points and caveats: 164 TCR beta chains were listed as cytomegalovirus-associated. An ancestry cluster, one associated with Asian ancestry, reportedly showed fewer N-insertions than the roughly 670-donor mean in a later analysis. Most TCR beta V segments were productive about 87% or about 30% of the time in an earlier analysis. Most TCR sequences were uncommon, yet certain public TCRs appeared in many donors.

Trimming took off 1 base at V and 3 bases at J, with 10 bases between the two ends. The CDR3 contains 14 residues. Germline V gives CDR1 SGHNT, CDR2 YYREEE (reference sequence). Both 60 Vbeta primers and 13 Jbeta primers went into the PCR. The repertoire was sequenced with immunoSEQ multiplex PCR; TCRdb's copy has only in-frame clones and lacks some. The data contain some 60,000 clones, 65% to 90% of them seen just once; the ten biggest clones take up around 10%. This sequence joins TRBV5-4 and TRBJ1-1, with D perhaps matching TRBD1 (6 bases). The source is a female donor in good health and CMV-seronegative. Sequencing used PBMCs. CDR3 DNA: TGTGCCAGCAGCTTGATAGGGGGGGACACTGAAGCTTTCTTT. Its protein product is CASSLIGGDTEAFF. The full variable domain, rest sourced from reference TRBV5-4 and TRBJ1-1, is ETGVTQSPTHLIKTRGQQVTLRCSSQSGHNTVSWYQQALGQGPQFIFQYYREEENGRGNFPPRFSGLQFPNYSSELNVNALELDDSALYLCASSLIGGDTEAFFGQGTRLTVV.